This TCR beta chain was obtained from a study of long-term antiretroviral therapy in people with HIV. Study information: It was about a decade after the earliest samples that the 2015 immediate-ART recommendation appeared. Findings and caveats of the study: HIV repertoires showed narrower CDR3 length ranges than controls.

Every donor had one or more pre-ART and two or more post-ART PBMC samples. On this clone: What it binds is not known. The DNA is left out, because the CDR3 cannot be placed on it with certainty; the CDR3 is given as TCRdb lists it.

The run of the v3.0 immunoSEQ assay was at survey level. Sequencing was performed with immunoSEQ multiplex PCR; in TCRdb, only in-frame clones are kept and a portion is missing. The profile shows roughly 34,000 clones, roughly three quarters of them singletons. Sequenced material: unsorted PBMCs, taken 1.9 years after starting antiretroviral therapy. The sequence was obtained from a man aged 18 to 29 with HIV.

This chain's CDR3 is CASSFPVAEGTF. The V gene is TRBV7-9, the J gene TRBJ1-2. CDR1 is SEHNR and CDR2 is FQNEAQ in the germline V gene (reference sequence). 12 amino acids form the CDR3, both terminal residues included.